These 8 T cell receptor beta chains were all obtained from the same sample, sequenced in a study of Ad26.COV2.S vaccination and SARS-CoV-2 variants. The treatment was: about 20 received Ad26.COV2.S at low or high dose, single or two shots; roughly 5 received placebo; per-sample allocation not given. All samples were drawn on day 63, counting from the first vaccine or placebo injection. The assay was immunoSEQ multiplex PCR, and TCRdb's table has in-frame clones only and misses some. The sample holds about 400,000 clones, roughly 88% seen once. This sample comprised peripheral blood, obtained in a trial of Ad26.COV2.S vaccine versus placebo. These receptors all come from a person between 18 and 60 years old who received the Ad26.COV2.S COVID-19 vaccine or a placebo.

The rearrangement uses TRBV10-3 and TRBJ2-3; tentatively, D is TRBD1 (5 bases). V was cut by 5 bases and J by 0 bases, with 12 bases left in between. Germline V lookup: CDR1 ENHRY, CDR2 SYGVKD. The CDR3 has 15 residues. The CDR3 nucleotides read TGTGCCATCAGTCCCGACAGTTCCAGCACAGATACGCAGTATTTT. It translates to CAISPDSSSTDTQYF.

This clone was picked up one time. The J gene is TRBJ2-1, the V gene TRBV13, with TRBD2 as a possible D gene (5 bases). The germline gives CDR1 PRHDT, CDR2 FYEKMQ (reference sequence). V shed 8 bases and J shed 5 bases, with 13 bases lying between them. The CDR3 is 13 residues long. The CDR3 nucleotides read TGTGCCAGCGTAGCGAGAGGGAACAATGAGCAGTTCTTC. Amino acid sequence: CASVARGNNEQFF.

CDR3 in DNA: TGTGCCAGCAGCTTGTTTCGGGGTACCTACGAGCAGTACTTC. Translated: CASSLFRGTYEQYF. The chain has TRBV5-4 and TRBJ2-7, with TRBD2 as a possible D gene (5 bases). Per germline, CDR1 SGHNT and CDR2 YYREEE (reference sequence). The V end lost 1 base, the J end lost 2 bases, and 10 bases lay between the germline ends. CDR3 length: 14 amino acids.

About this clone: The identical CDR3 is also encoded by other nucleotide sequences in the sample. V usage is TRBV9 and J usage is TRBJ1-5, with D uncertain. The germline CDR1 and CDR2 sequences are SGDLS and YYNGEE. The ends were cut back, 0 bases at V and 1 base at J, with 5 bases in the middle. The CDR3 is made up of 14 amino acids. The CDR3, as DNA: TGTGCCAGCAGCGTAGACGGGAGCAATCAGCCCCAGCATTTT. This encodes CASSVDGSNQPQHF. Filled out from reference TRBV9 and TRBJ1-5, the complete variable domain reads DSGVTQTPKHLITATGQRVTLRCSPRSGDLSVYWYQQSLDQGLQFLIQYYNGEERAKGNILERFSAQQFPDLHSELNLSSLELGDSALYFCASSVDGSNQPQHFGDGTRLSIL.

The V and J genes are TRBV10-3 and TRBJ1-2; D call uncertain. This CDR3 is built from 14 residues. Deletions cut 6 bases from V and 6 bases from J, with 17 bases between. Germline V gives CDR1 ENHRY, CDR2 SYGVKD. The CDR3, as DNA: TGTGCCATCAGGAACGGTTATGGGATAGATGGCTACACCTTC. Its protein product is CAIRNGYGIDGYTF.

The V call is TRBV2, the J call TRBJ1-4; no definite D call. Germline V gene data show CDR1 as SNHLY and CDR2 as FYNNEI. With 4 bases removed from V and 8 bases from J, the gap between germline ends came to 8 bases. The length of the CDR3 is 12 residues. Written as DNA, the CDR3 is TGTGCCAGCAGTGTAGGGCCAGAAAAACTGTTTTTT. Protein product: CASSVGPEKLFF.

There are a few counts of this clone. The gene calls are TRBV5-1 and TRBJ1-2; D is unresolved. The CDR3 loop spans 12 amino acids. Between the trimmed V and J ends, which lost 3 bases and 7 bases, there was a span of 10 bases. Germline assignment: CDR1 SGHRS and CDR2 YFSETQ. CDR3 coding DNA: TGCGCCAGCAGCTCCTCCCCTTCTGGCTACACCTTC. It codes for CASSSSPSGYTF.

The chain has TRBV27 and TRBJ2-2; D perhaps matches TRBD2 (5 bases). Trimming shortened V by 6 bases and J by 5 bases, and 10 bases separated the two germline ends. The CDR3 consists of 13 residues. Germline CDR1 MNHEY, CDR2 SMNVEV (reference sequence). This CDR3 reads CASRRPGTGELFF. The DNA of the CDR3 is TGTGCCAGCAGGCGCCCGGGGACCGGGGAGCTGTTTTTT.